What follows are 10 T cell receptor beta chains derived from one specimen sequenced in a study of cytomegalovirus exposure and HLA in healthy donors. The table came from immunoSEQ multiplex PCR; TCRdb's copy has only in-frame clones and leaves some out. Of 150,000 to 200,000 clones listed, roughly nine tenths were seen once; the top ten hold under 3.5%. Sequencing was performed on PBMCs. The receptors stem from a man younger than 35 in good health and CMV-seropositive.

V and J are TRBV6-5 and TRBJ1-1, with a weak D call TRBD1 (5 bases). Germline lookup yields CDR1 MNHEY and CDR2 SVGAGI. The CDR3 totals 15 residues. Trimming shortened V by 0 bases and J by 3 bases, and 11 bases separated the two germline ends. The CDR3 nucleotides read TGTGCCAGCAGTTACTCGTCCCCCAGGGACACTGAAGCTTTCTTT. This gives the protein CASSYSSPRDTEAFF.

CDR3 DNA sequence: TGCGCCAGCAGCGTTCATAGCGGGGAGGAGCAGTTCTTC. Protein product: CASSVHSGEEQFF. The V gene is TRBV5-1, the J gene TRBJ2-1; 8 nucleotides match TRBD2. Germline CDR1 SGHRS, CDR2 YFSETQ. This CDR3 comprises 13 residues. With V trimmed by 4 bases and J by 10 bases, 7 bases remained unmatched.

The chain carries TRBV4-1 and TRBJ2-5; the D gene is possibly TRBD2 (6 bases). The CDR3 contains 13 residues. Looked up from germline, CDR1 is MGHRA and CDR2 is YSYEKL. The V and J ends lost 3 bases and 1 base respectively, with 6 bases between them. The CDR3 region is CASSQGGQETQYF. DNA for the CDR3: TGCGCCAGCAGCCAGGGAGGCCAAGAGACCCAGTACTTC.

This chain joins TRBV7-8 and TRBJ1-4; 7 bases are shared with TRBD1. V shed 6 bases, J shed 5 bases, and the junction held 6 bases outside the gene matches. This CDR3 has 14 residues. CDR1 is SGHVS and CDR2 is FQNEAQ in the germline V gene. The CDR3 is CASRAGTVNEKLFF. Here the CDR3 DNA reads TGTGCCAGCAGGGCCGGGACAGTAAATGAAAAACTGTTTTTT.

This clone was counted between two and nine times. The chain has TRBV6-5 and TRBJ1-3; D unresolved. This CDR3 spans 13 amino acids. In germline, CDR1 is MNHEY, CDR2 SVGAGI. V was pared by 0 bases and J by 7 bases, with 7 bases between. The CDR3 sequence: CASSYSSANTIYF. CDR3 DNA sequence: TGTGCCAGCAGTTACTCGAGTGCGAACACCATATATTTT.

The V call is TRBV4-1, the J call TRBJ2-7; 8 bases are shared with TRBD1. Trimming cost V 1 base and J 5 bases; bases outside gene matches: 13. Germline V gene lookup returns CDR1 MGHRA and CDR2 YSYEKL. This CDR3 has 17 residues. CDR3 residues: CASSQVASGTGSHEQYF. CDR3 nucleotides: TGCGCCAGCAGCCAAGTGGCCTCCGGGACAGGAAGCCACGAGCAGTACTTC.

This chain uses TRBV29-1 with TRBJ1-4, with 9 bases fitting TRBD1. CDR3 length: 14 residues. The V segment lost 5 bases and the J segment 8 bases; nucleotides outside the gene matches: 9. Germline assignment: CDR1 SQVTM and CDR2 ANQGSEA. CDR3 coding DNA: TGCAGCGTTCGGAGGACAGGGGAACCCGAAAAACTGTTTTTT. This gives the protein CSVRRTGEPEKLFF. The full variable domain, rest sourced from reference TRBV29-1 and TRBJ1-4, is SAVISQKPSRDICQRGTSLTIQCQVDSQVTMMFWYRQQPGQSLTLIATANQGSEATYESGFVIDKFPISRPNLTFSTLTVSNMSPEDSSIYLCSVRRTGEPEKLFFGSGTQLSVL.

V gene TRBV29-1 combines with J gene TRBJ2-3; D is unresolved. The CDR3 is 15 residues long. Germline assignment: CDR1 SQVTM and CDR2 ANQGSEA. V lost 0 bases and J lost 0, with 10 bases in between. The CDR3 loop reads CSVEDNYMSTDTQYF. The CDR3 DNA follows: TGCAGCGTTGAAGATAACTATATGAGCACAGATACGCAGTATTTT.

This chain joins TRBV20-1 and TRBJ2-1; D is unclear. The germline V gene has CDR1 DFQATT and CDR2 SNEGSKA (reference sequence). The CDR3 is made up of 10 amino acids. The CDR3 loop reads CSLVGDEQFF. The CDR3 region has the DNA TGCAGCCTCGTAGGAGACGAGCAGTTCTTC.

V usage is TRBV10-2 and J usage is TRBJ2-1, with D perhaps matching TRBD1 (7 bases). Trimming removed 5 bases from V and 6 bases from J, with 14 bases in between. CDR3 length: 14 residues. Per the germline V gene, CDR1 is WSHSY and CDR2 is SAAADI. The CDR3 bases are TGCGCCAGCAGTAGCCGACAGGGACTCAATGAGCAGTTCTTC. It translates to CASSSRQGLNEQFF.